A selection of T cell receptor beta chains follows, all from one sample in a study of OX40 agonist ivuxolimab in advanced cancers. Only in-frame clones appear in the TCRdb table, and some are missing; sequencing was by immunoSEQ multiplex PCR. This table has about 120,000 clones, about 94% appearing once. This material consisted of CD4+ or CD8+ T cells sorted from blood, taken in a trial of the OX40 agonist ivuxolimab. The origin of the receptors is an adult with an advanced solid tumor such as melanoma, head and neck, liver or kidney cancer. Each CDR3 is given with its conserved first and last residue. The D gene is left open where the match is weak. Part of the rows lack a size; the others show once, few, many or a class for expanded clones.

j_call: TRBJ2-2
clone_size: NA
v_call: TRBV7-7
d_call: TRBD2
cdr3_aa: CASSPSGLAGAGELFF
cdr3_nt: TGTGCCAGCAGCCCCTCGGGACTAGCGGGAGCCGGGGAGCTGTTTTTT

j_call: TRBJ2-6
clone_size: NA
v_call: TRBV10-3
d_call: NA
cdr3_aa: CAISERASGANVLTF
cdr3_nt: TGTGCCATCAGTGAGCGGGCCTCTGGGGCCAACGTCCTGACTTTC

j_call: TRBJ2-7
clone_size: few
v_call: TRBV28
d_call: TRBD1
cdr3_aa: CASSPRGFDRAVNYYEQYF
cdr3_nt: TGTGCCAGCAGTCCCCGGGGATTCGACAGGGCTGTTAATTACTACGAGCAGTACTTC

j_call: TRBJ1-4
clone_size: NA
v_call: TRBV5-1
d_call: NA
cdr3_aa: CASSPTESGTNEKLFF
cdr3_nt: TGCGCCAGCAGTCCCACAGAGTCTGGAACTAATGAAAAACTGTTTTTT

j_call: TRBJ2-3
clone_size: NA
v_call: TRBV19
d_call: NA
cdr3_aa: CASSPLRDTDTQYF
cdr3_nt: TGTGCCAGCAGCCCCTTGCGGGACACAGATACGCAGTATTTT

j_call: TRBJ2-2
clone_size: NA
v_call: TRBV5-6
d_call: NA
cdr3_aa: CASSPGIGELFF
cdr3_nt: TGTGCCAGCAGCCCCGGTATCGGGGAGCTGTTTTTT

j_call: TRBJ2-7
clone_size: NA
v_call: TRBV5-6
d_call: TRBD2
cdr3_aa: CASSLVLAGGYEQYF
cdr3_nt: TGTGCCAGCAGCTTGGTTTTAGCGGGGGGGTACGAGCAGTACTTC

j_call: TRBJ2-4
clone_size: NA
v_call: TRBV25-1
d_call: NA
cdr3_aa: CASSSALGGADIQYF
cdr3_nt: TGTGCCAGCAGCTCTGCTCTGGGGGGTGCGGACATTCAGTACTTC

j_call: TRBJ2-1
clone_size: NA
v_call: TRBV4-3
d_call: NA
cdr3_aa: CASSQEAYNEQFF
cdr3_nt: TGCGCCAGCAGCCAAGAAGCCTACAATGAGCAGTTCTTC

j_call: TRBJ2-5
clone_size: NA
v_call: TRBV5-1
d_call: NA
cdr3_aa: CASSRTTGIQETQYF
cdr3_nt: TGCGCCAGCAGCCGCACTACAGGGATTCAAGAGACCCAGTACTTC

j_call: TRBJ2-1
clone_size: NA
v_call: TRBV28
d_call: TRBD1
cdr3_aa: CASSFPGTGNNEQFF
cdr3_nt: TGTGCCAGCAGTTTCCCAGGGACAGGGAACAATGAGCAGTTCTTC

j_call: TRBJ2-4
clone_size: NA
v_call: TRBV7-2
d_call: NA
cdr3_aa: CASSRGLLAKNIQYF
cdr3_nt: TGTGCCAGCAGCCGGGGACTCTTAGCCAAAAACATTCAGTACTTC

j_call: TRBJ2-1
clone_size: once
v_call: TRBV14
d_call: TRBD2
cdr3_aa: CASSPLAGGNNEQFF
cdr3_nt: TGTGCCAGCAGCCCCTTAGCGGGGGGCAACAATGAGCAGTTCTTC

j_call: TRBJ2-5
clone_size: NA
v_call: TRBV5-1
d_call: NA
cdr3_aa: CASSVKETQYF
cdr3_nt: TGCGCCAGCAGCGTAAAAGAGACCCAGTACTTC

j_call: TRBJ2-3
clone_size: NA
v_call: TRBV5-1
d_call: TRBD1
cdr3_aa: CASSSQGAGVDTQYF
cdr3_nt: TGCGCCAGCAGCTCACAGGGGGCCGGGGTGGATACGCAGTATTTT

j_call: TRBJ1-3
clone_size: NA
v_call: TRBV10-1
d_call: NA
cdr3_aa: CASSPYQDPRPSGNTIYF
cdr3_nt: TGCGCCAGCAGTCCATATCAAGACCCTAGGCCCTCTGGAAACACCATATATTTT

j_call: TRBJ2-1
clone_size: NA
v_call: TRBV6-5
d_call: NA
cdr3_aa: CASSHRDKQFF
cdr3_nt: TGTGCCAGCAGTCACCGGGACAAGCAGTTCTTC

j_call: TRBJ2-5
clone_size: NA
v_call: TRBV12-2
d_call: NA
cdr3_aa: CASRLAPMWQETQYF
cdr3_nt: TGTGCAAGTCGCTTAGCTCCTATGTGGCAAGAGACCCAGTACTTC

j_call: TRBJ2-7
clone_size: NA
v_call: TRBV27
d_call: TRBD2
cdr3_aa: CASSLGGDEQYF
cdr3_nt: TGTGCCAGCAGTTTGGGGGGGGACGAGCAGTACTTC

j_call: TRBJ2-1
clone_size: NA
v_call: TRBV9
d_call: TRBD2
cdr3_aa: CALKTTSGSYNEQFF
cdr3_nt: TGTGCCCTAAAAACGACTAGCGGGTCCTACAATGAGCAGTTCTTC

j_call: TRBJ2-5
clone_size: NA
v_call: TRBV5-1
d_call: TRBD2
cdr3_aa: CASSLAGGNGARETQYF
cdr3_nt: TGCGCCAGCAGCTTGGCCGGGGGGAACGGGGCACGAGAGACCCAGTACTTC

j_call: TRBJ1-2
clone_size: NA
v_call: TRBV5-1
d_call: NA
cdr3_aa: CASSLAGRGGYTF
cdr3_nt: TGCGCCAGCAGCTTGGCAGGAAGGGGGGGCTACACCTTC

j_call: TRBJ1-4
clone_size: NA
v_call: TRBV6-4
d_call: NA
cdr3_aa: CASSDRGNEKLFF
cdr3_nt: TGTGCCAGCAGTGACAGGGGGAATGAAAAACTGTTTTTT

j_call: TRBJ1-6
clone_size: NA
v_call: TRBV29-1
d_call: TRBD1
cdr3_aa: CSVGGQGPGSPLHF
cdr3_nt: TGCAGCGTTGGGGGACAGGGTCCAGGGTCACCCCTCCACTTT

j_call: TRBJ1-1
clone_size: once
v_call: TRBV9
d_call: TRBD1
cdr3_aa: CASSRQGAARNTEAFF
cdr3_nt: TGTGCCAGCAGCCGACAGGGGGCGGCTAGGAACACTGAAGCTTTCTTT

j_call: TRBJ2-1
clone_size: few
v_call: TRBV13
d_call: NA
cdr3_aa: CASSLYLAPSYNEQFF
cdr3_nt: TGTGCCAGCAGCTTATACCTAGCCCCCTCCTACAATGAGCAGTTCTTC

j_call: TRBJ2-1
clone_size: NA
v_call: TRBV6-5
d_call: TRBD2
cdr3_aa: CASNRSGRNEQFF
cdr3_nt: TGTGCCAGCAATCGTAGCGGGAGGAATGAGCAGTTCTTC

j_call: TRBJ2-7
clone_size: NA
v_call: TRBV28
d_call: TRBD1
cdr3_aa: CASKAGTEGLGEQYF
cdr3_nt: TGTGCCAGCAAGGCTGGGACAGAAGGTTTGGGCGAGCAGTACTTC

j_call: TRBJ1-1
clone_size: once
v_call: TRBV6-5
d_call: NA
cdr3_aa: CASSYSNRGYTEAFF
cdr3_nt: TGTGCCAGCAGTTACTCGAACAGAGGGTACACTGAAGCTTTCTTT

j_call: TRBJ2-7
clone_size: NA
v_call: TRBV19
d_call: TRBD1
cdr3_aa: CASRAHRGYEQYF
cdr3_nt: TGTGCCAGTAGAGCCCACAGGGGCTACGAGCAGTACTTC

j_call: TRBJ2-7
clone_size: NA
v_call: TRBV18
d_call: TRBD2
cdr3_aa: CASSPLRTSGGSTYEQYF
cdr3_nt: TGTGCCAGCTCACCACTTCGGACTAGCGGGGGAAGTACCTACGAGCAGTACTTC

j_call: TRBJ2-4
clone_size: NA
v_call: TRBV7-8
d_call: TRBD2
cdr3_aa: CASSLGGTMAKNIQYF
cdr3_nt: TGTGCCAGCAGCTTAGGGGGGACTATGGCCAAAAACATTCAGTACTTC

j_call: TRBJ2-1
clone_size: NA
v_call: TRBV5-6
d_call: NA
cdr3_aa: CASSLVSLDEQFF
cdr3_nt: TGTGCCAGCAGCTTGGTTAGCCTTGATGAGCAGTTCTTC

j_call: TRBJ2-2
clone_size: NA
v_call: TRBV19
d_call: TRBD2
cdr3_aa: CASSATSGRIANTGELFF
cdr3_nt: TGTGCCAGTAGCGCCACTAGCGGGAGGATCGCGAACACCGGGGAGCTGTTTTTT

j_call: TRBJ2-4
clone_size: NA
v_call: TRBV7-5
d_call: NA
cdr3_aa: CARSLAGRVTKNIQYF
cdr3_nt: TGTGCCAGAAGCTTAGCGGGGCGGGTTACCAAAAACATTCAGTACTTC

j_call: TRBJ2-1
clone_size: NA
v_call: TRBV7-2
d_call: TRBD1
cdr3_aa: CASSSYRDRGNEQFF
cdr3_nt: TGTGCCAGCAGCTCGTACCGGGACAGGGGCAATGAGCAGTTCTTC

j_call: TRBJ2-6
clone_size: NA
v_call: TRBV2
d_call: NA
cdr3_aa: CASSEAWDLFSGANVLTF
cdr3_nt: TGTGCCAGCAGTGAAGCTTGGGACCTTTTCTCTGGGGCCAACGTCCTGACTTTC

j_call: TRBJ2-7
clone_size: once
v_call: TRBV28
d_call: TRBD1
cdr3_aa: CASSLVRDRGLYF
cdr3_nt: TGTGCCAGCAGTTTAGTCCGGGACAGGGGTCTGTACTTC

j_call: TRBJ2-1
clone_size: once
v_call: TRBV7-3
d_call: NA
cdr3_aa: CASSLGAYNEQFF
cdr3_nt: TGTGCCAGCAGCTTAGGGGCCTACAATGAGCAGTTCTTC

j_call: TRBJ2-7
clone_size: NA
v_call: TRBV28
d_call: NA
cdr3_aa: CASRSYGPRTGYEQYF
cdr3_nt: TGTGCCAGCAGGTCCTATGGCCCTCGAACCGGCTACGAGCAGTACTTC

j_call: TRBJ2-1
clone_size: NA
v_call: TRBV7-9
d_call: NA
cdr3_aa: CASSQRAGLGDNEQFF
cdr3_nt: TGTGCCAGCAGCCAAAGGGCAGGGCTAGGGGACAATGAGCAGTTCTTC